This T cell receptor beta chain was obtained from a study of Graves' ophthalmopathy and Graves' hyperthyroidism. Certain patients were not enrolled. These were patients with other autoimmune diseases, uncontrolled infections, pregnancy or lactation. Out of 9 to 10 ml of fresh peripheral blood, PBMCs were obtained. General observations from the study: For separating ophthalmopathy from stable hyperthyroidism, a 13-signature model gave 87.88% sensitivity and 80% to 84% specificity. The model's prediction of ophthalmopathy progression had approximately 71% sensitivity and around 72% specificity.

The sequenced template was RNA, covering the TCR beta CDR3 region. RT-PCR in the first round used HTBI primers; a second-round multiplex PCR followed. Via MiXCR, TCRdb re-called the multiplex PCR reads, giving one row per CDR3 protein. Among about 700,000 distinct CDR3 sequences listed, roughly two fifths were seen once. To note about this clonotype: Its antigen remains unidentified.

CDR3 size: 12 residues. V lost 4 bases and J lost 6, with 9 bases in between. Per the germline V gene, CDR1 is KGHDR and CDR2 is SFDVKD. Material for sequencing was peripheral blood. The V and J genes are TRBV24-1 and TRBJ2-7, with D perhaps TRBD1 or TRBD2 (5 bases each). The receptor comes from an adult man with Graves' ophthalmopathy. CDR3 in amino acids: CATSDQRGEQYF. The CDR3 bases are TGTGCCACCAGTGACCAGAGGGGCGAGCAGTACTTC.